This T cell receptor beta chain stems from a study of blood T cell repertoires in COVID-19. Study details: Samples representing acute and convalescent COVID-19 were sourced from the United States, Italy and Spain.

Clones were sequenced by immunoSEQ multiplex PCR, and TCRdb holds only the in-frame ones, with some missing. The table lists about 230,000 clones, more than 75% of them singletons. Germline loops: CDR1 MDHEN, CDR2 SYDVKM. V shed 4 bases and J 6 bases; nucleotides not matched to a gene: 7. CDR3 length: 14 residues. The TCR was taken from a man aged 45-65 years with COVID-19, enrolled during active disease. The sequencing sample was made of peripheral blood. This chain joins TRBV28 and TRBJ2-7, with 9 bases matching TRBD1. The CDR3 coding sequence is TGTGCCAGCAGTTCGGCGGGACAGGGCCCCGAGCAGTACTTC. It yields the protein CASSSAGQGPEQYF.